This T cell receptor beta chain emerged from a study of T cells in Graves' hyperthyroidism and ophthalmopathy. Whole-study findings and limits: Model output signaled ophthalmopathy a median roughly 6 months ahead of onset. Within blood appeared most thyroid clonotypes that had expanded above 0.001.

Notes on this clonotype: What it binds is not known. A much larger clone lies a single base off, so this may be a read error.

Uncontrolled infection, other autoimmune disease, pregnancy or lactation barred patients from enrollment. Clinical symptoms, serum thyroxine and TRAb, thyroid ultrasound and orbital computed tomography were used for the diagnoses. The CDR3 has 18 residues. CDR1 MGHRA and CDR2 YSYEKL come from the germline V gene. Trimming stripped 3 bases from V and 0 bases from J, with 21 bases between. Researchers amplified the TCR beta CDR3 regions from RNA transcripts. First-round RT-PCR with HTBI primers amplified the TCR CDR3 region. TCRdb re-derived calls from the multiplex PCR reads in MiXCR, one entry per CDR3 protein. The sample carries 540,000 or so distinct CDR3 sequences, around 42% recorded once.

The V call is TRBV4-1, the J call TRBJ2-7; D may correspond to TRBD1 or TRBD2 (5 bases each). Sequencing was carried out using peripheral blood or thyroid tissue (not recorded which). The source is an adult woman with Graves' disease, either hyperthyroidism or ophthalmopathy (not recorded which). The CDR3 DNA reads TGCGCCAGCAGCCACCTCCTTTCCCCCGGGACGAACTCCTACGAGCAGTACTTC. Protein sequence: CASSHLLSPGTNSYEQYF.